This entry is about one TCR beta chain. The V gene's germline CDR1 is SQVTM and CDR2 ANQGSEA. The V end was cut by 6 bases, the J end by 7 bases, with 11 bases between. The CDR3 sequence is 11 residues long. The sample is drawn from a study of blood T cell repertoires in COVID-19. Study background: Donors in the United States, Italy and Spain gave samples during acute or convalescent COVID-19.

Participants were placed into cohorts based on the clinical history they reported. Under the authors' procedure: Nucleated cell counts were estimated from reference gene primer amplification. Sequencing used immunoSEQ multiplex PCR; TCRdb keeps in-frame clones, though not all of them. V and J calls and clone size are those listed in that table; D and trimming were worked out from the DNA. The sample lists about 210,000 clones, roughly 87% occurring once. The sample was PBMCs or T cells enriched from blood (not recorded which). This sequence was found in a man aged 25 to 45 in a cohort exposed to, infected with or recovered from COVID-19 (not recorded which). This chain uses TRBV29-1 with TRBJ2-3; D gene unclear. The CDR3 DNA reads TGCAGCGTCTTACTCGATAATACGCAGTATTTT. Its translation is CSVLLDNTQYF.